A selection of T cell receptor beta chains follows, all from one sample in a study of PD-1 blockade in classical Hodgkin lymphoma. Only in-frame clones appear in the TCRdb table, and some are missing; sequencing was by immunoSEQ multiplex PCR. The table has tens of thousands of clones, approximately 91% seen once. Sequenced: peripheral blood mononuclear cells (PBMCs). The receptor source for this set is a human donor with classical Hodgkin lymphoma. CDR3s include the opening cysteine and the closing phenylalanine or tryptophan. The D gene is left open where the match is weak. A row's size may be missing; if present it is once, few, many or a size class.

clone_size	d_call	v_call	j_call	cdr3_nt	cdr3_aa
.	.	TRBV7-9	TRBJ2-7	TGTGCCAGCAGCAGAGACACTTACGAGCAGTACTTC	CASSRDTYEQYF
.	.	TRBV7-9	TRBJ2-3	TGTGCCAGCAGACTCGAGGGTATCGGCACAGATACGCAGTATTTT	CASRLEGIGTDTQYF
.	TRBD1	TRBV5-8	TRBJ2-1	TGTGCCAGCAGCTTGGTTAAGGGGGCCGGTGAGCAGTTCTTC	CASSLVKGAGEQFF
medium-sized	.	TRBV6-1	TRBJ2-6	TGTGCCAGCAGTGGACTAGCTGGGGCCAACGTCCTGACTTTC	CASSGLAGANVLTF
few	.	TRBV9	TRBJ2-3	TGTGCCAGCAGCGTGGGGACCGTAGGCACAGATACGCAGTATTTT	CASSVGTVGTDTQYF
.	TRBD2	TRBV7-2	TRBJ2-1	TGTGCCAGCAGCGCCGGACTAGCGGGAGGCAATGAGCAGTTCTTC	CASSAGLAGGNEQFF
.	.	TRBV19	TRBJ1-1	TGTGCCAGTAGTATTAAGGCGTACACTGAAGCTTTCTTT	CASSIKAYTEAFF
.	.	TRBV7-9	TRBJ2-3	TGTGCCAGCAGCTTACATGAGCGCCTGTTCACAGATACGCAGTATTTT	CASSLHERLFTDTQYF
.	TRBD1	TRBV18	TRBJ2-5	TGTGCCAGCTCACCACCCCGGGCAGGGGGACAAGAGACCCAGTACTTC	CASSPPRAGGQETQYF
once	TRBD1	TRBV5-1	TRBJ1-1	TGCGCCAGCAACACAGGGGGTAGGACTGAAGCTTTCTTT	CASNTGGRTEAFF
.	.	TRBV7-9	TRBJ2-5	TGTGCCAGCAGTTCCAGGTACCAAGAGACCCAGTACTTC	CASSSRYQETQYF
.	.	TRBV7-2	TRBJ1-5	TGTGCCAGCAGCTTTCCCCCCGGGGTCAGCAATCAGCCCCAGCATTTT	CASSFPPGVSNQPQHF
.	.	TRBV7-2	TRBJ1-5	TGTGCCAGCAGCTTATTCGCGTTTAGCAATCAGCCCCAGCATTTT	CASSLFAFSNQPQHF
.	.	TRBV21-1	TRBJ1-5	TGTGCCAGCAGCAAAACGAGGGTGCAGCAGCCCCAGCATTTT	CASSKTRVQQPQHF
.	.	TRBV7-9	TRBJ1-1	TGTGCCAGCACCCTAGGGGGGGTGGCCACTGAAGCTTTCTTT	CASTLGGVATEAFF
.	.	TRBV6-5	TRBJ1-4	TGTGCCAGCAGACAGGGATCAACTAATGAAAAACTGTTTTTT	CASRQGSTNEKLFF
.	TRBD2	TRBV18	TRBJ2-1	TGTGCCAGCTCACCACCGGGGACTAGCGGGAGGAATGAGCAGTTCTTC	CASSPPGTSGRNEQFF
few	TRBD1	TRBV19	TRBJ1-3	TGTGCCAGTAGTATTCCGGGACAGGCAGGTTCGCTGGACACCATATATTTT	CASSIPGQAGSLDTIYF
once	.	TRBV7-9	TRBJ2-3	TGTGCCAGCAGCTTATTGTCCCACGATACGCAGTATTTT	CASSLLSHDTQYF
.	.	TRBV19	TRBJ1-2	TGTGCCAGTAGGGAGTGGAGCGGAGTACGAAAGAACTATGGCTACACCTTC	CASREWSGVRKNYGYTF
.	.	TRBV9	TRBJ2-1	TGTGCCAGCAGCGTAGCCGGGAGTGGCTACAATGAGCAGTTCTTC	CASSVAGSGYNEQFF
.	TRBD1	TRBV6-4	TRBJ2-3	TGTGCCAGCAGTCACGGGACAGCCACAGATACGCAGTATTTT	CASSHGTATDTQYF
once	.	TRBV28	TRBJ1-2	TGTGCCAGCAGTTCTTTCGGCTATGGCTACACCTTC	CASSSFGYGYTF
.	.	TRBV5-1	TRBJ2-7	TGCGCCAGCAGCTTGGGGAACTCCTACGAGCAGTACTTC	CASSLGNSYEQYF
few	.	TRBV6-1	TRBJ2-3	TGTGCCAGCAGTGGCCTTAGCGAGAGTACAGATACGCAGTATTTT	CASSGLSESTDTQYF
.	TRBD1	TRBV5-1	TRBJ1-1	TGCGCCAGCAGCCTTCAGGGGGACACTGAAGCTTTCTTT	CASSLQGDTEAFF
few	.	TRBV9	TRBJ1-2	TGTGCCAGCAGCGTAGGTCCGGGGGCGGACTATGGCTACACCTTC	CASSVGPGADYGYTF
.	.	TRBV2	TRBJ2-7	TGTGCCAGCCGGGGGTTACAGCGGTACGAGCAGTACTTC	CASRGLQRYEQYF
.	TRBD1	TRBV9	TRBJ2-3	TGTGCCAGCAGCGTAGGTGGCAGGGGGAGCACAGATACGCAGTATTTT	CASSVGGRGSTDTQYF
.	TRBD2	TRBV28	TRBJ2-7	TGTGCCAGCAGTTTTGTCAGCGGGAGGTTTGGGGAGCAGTACTTC	CASSFVSGRFGEQYF
.	.	TRBV5-1	TRBJ1-1	TGCGCCAGCAGCCCCGATACAGGGAACACTGAAGCTTTCTTT	CASSPDTGNTEAFF
.	TRBD2	TRBV28	TRBJ2-7	TGTGCCAGCAGTTATACCGGGGGAGCGGGAGGGACCTACGAGCAGTACTTC	CASSYTGGAGGTYEQYF
few	.	TRBV5-8	TRBJ1-2	TGTGCCAGCAGCTTGGGCGGGATTGACTATGGCTACACCTTC	CASSLGGIDYGYTF
.	TRBD1	TRBV18	TRBJ2-1	TGTGCCAGCTCAATTCGACAGGGGGGGAATGAGCAGTTCTTC	CASSIRQGGNEQFF
.	.	TRBV27	TRBJ1-1	TGTGCCAGCAGCTCGTTGGCCGGACGGAACACTGAAGCTTTCTTT	CASSSLAGRNTEAFF
few	.	TRBV18	TRBJ1-2	TGTGCCAGCTCACGACCGACAGATACTAACTATGGCTACACCTTC	CASSRPTDTNYGYTF
.	.	TRBV6-5	TRBJ2-1	TGTGCCAGCAGTTACGGCCGTGAGCAGTTCTTC	CASSYGREQFF
.	.	TRBV9	TRBJ2-1	TGTGCCAGCAGCGTAGAAGGGATGACAATCAATGAGCAGTTCTTC	CASSVEGMTINEQFF
.	TRBD1	TRBV5-1	TRBJ1-5	TGCGCCAGCAGCGCTGCCGGGACAGGGACGCAGCCCCAGCATTTT	CASSAAGTGTQPQHF
.	.	TRBV27	TRBJ1-1	TGTGCCAGCACCCCGGTTAGGGATCGATCGGACACTGAAGCTTTCTTT	CASTPVRDRSDTEAFF
.	.	TRBV7-3	TRBJ2-3	TGTGCCAGCAGCTCCCTGTCCTACGGGGATACGCAGTATTTT	CASSSLSYGDTQYF
.	.	TRBV7-2	TRBJ2-3	TGTGCCAGCAGCTTAGCCCTCCCGACAGATACGCAGTATTTT	CASSLALPTDTQYF
.	TRBD2	TRBV7-3	TRBJ2-3	TGTGCCAGCAGCCCTCACGGGGCTAGCGGGAACACAGATACGCAGTATTTT	CASSPHGASGNTDTQYF
.	.	TRBV19	TRBJ1-2	TGTGCCATCTCGCCACGAGGGGATAGCTATGGCTACACCTTC	CAISPRGDSYGYTF
.	.	TRBV6-1	TRBJ2-5	TGTGCCAGCAGTGATACAACCCAGTACTTC	CASSDTTQYF
once	.	TRBV7-6	TRBJ2-3	TGTGCCAGCAGCTCGTTAGCGGAAACGATCACAGATACGCAGTATTTT	CASSSLAETITDTQYF
.	.	TRBV11-3	TRBJ1-1	TGTGCCAGCAGCTGGGGTGGGAGGGGACGAGCTTTCTTT	CASSWGGRGRAFF
.	TRBD1	TRBV2	TRBJ2-7	TGTGCCAGCAGTGACGCGTCTGGGACAGGCTACGAGCAGTACTTC	CASSDASGTGYEQYF
.	TRBD1	TRBV4-1	TRBJ2-2	TGCGCCAGCAGCCACCTCGTGGGACAGGGGGAAACGAACACCGGGGAGCTGTTTTTT	CASSHLVGQGETNTGELFF
.	TRBD1	TRBV7-9	TRBJ2-2	TGTGCCAGCAGCTTTCCAGGGGGCGCAACCGGGGAGCTGTTTTTT	CASSFPGGATGELFF
.	.	TRBV28	TRBJ1-1	TGTGCCAGCAACCCTGAGTATGGCACTGAAGCTTTCTTT	CASNPEYGTEAFF
.	.	TRBV5-6	TRBJ2-3	TGTGCCAGCAGCTTGGACCAGCTTGGCTCGGATACGCAGTATTTT	CASSLDQLGSDTQYF
.	.	TRBV6-6	TRBJ1-1	TGTGCCAGCAGTTATAGGCCCACTGAAGCTTTCTTT	CASSYRPTEAFF
few	.	TRBV19	TRBJ1-5	TGTGCCAGTAGTATAGGATTGAGGCAGCCCCAGCATTTT	CASSIGLRQPQHF
.	.	TRBV29-1	TRBJ2-3	TGCAGCGTCGGGGACTCCTACACGCAGTATTTT	CSVGDSYTQYF
.	.	TRBV5-1	TRBJ1-5	TGCGCCAGCAGCTTGGATTTCAACCAGCCCCAGCATTTT	CASSLDFNQPQHF
.	.	TRBV18	TRBJ2-6	TGTGCCAGCTCACCCCTAACATCGGGGGCCAACGTCCTGACTTTC	CASSPLTSGANVLTF